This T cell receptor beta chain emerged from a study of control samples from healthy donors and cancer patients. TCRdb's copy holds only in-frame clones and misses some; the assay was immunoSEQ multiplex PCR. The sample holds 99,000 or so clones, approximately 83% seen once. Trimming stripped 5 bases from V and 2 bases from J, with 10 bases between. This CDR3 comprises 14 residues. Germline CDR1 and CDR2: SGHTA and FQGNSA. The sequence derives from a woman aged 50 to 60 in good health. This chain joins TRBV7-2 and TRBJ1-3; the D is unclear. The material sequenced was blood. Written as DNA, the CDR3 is TGTGCCAGCAGCCTAGACGCAGCTGGAAACACCATATATTTT. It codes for CASSLDAAGNTIYF.